A selection of T cell receptor beta chains follows, all from one sample in a study of human T cells and chemical hapten exposure. TCRdb called the RACE reads again in MiXCR, with one record for every CDR3 protein. The profile covers roughly 200,000 distinct CDR3 sequences, with approximately 20% appearing a single time and approximately 6.7% taken by the ten largest. Sequenced material: whole blood, taken in connection with sensitization to the hapten diphenylcyclopropenone (DPC). Every receptor here comes from a woman aged 50 to 65 with alopecia areata. Some clones in this sample may be carry-over from other donors' samples. Both conserved end residues are trimmed from each CDR3. Where a row states a size, it is once, few, many or the class of an expanded clone; other rows omit it.

v_call	clone_size	j_call	cdr3_aa
TRBV7-9	few	TRBJ2-3	ASSQSPSGRTDTQY
TRBV20-1	few	TRBJ1-1	SARVGTGVTEAF
TRBV18	.	TRBJ1-2	ASSPGQVHYGYT
TRBV28	few	TRBJ1-2	ATLDGANYGYT
TRBV9	few	TRBJ2-1	ASSVGTSGPLNEQF
TRBV18	few	TRBJ1-1	ASSAGNGDTEAF
TRBV2	.	TRBJ1-2	ASRTGSNYGYT
TRBV29-1	.	TRBJ2-3	SGDGTSGSGTDTQY
TRBV4-1	.	TRBJ2-1	ASRDLRSGYNEQF
TRBV10-3	few	TRBJ2-7	AISVAGEQY
TRBV6-5	many	TRBJ2-5	ASNEEPRGETQY
TRBV7-9	.	TRBJ2-3	ASSRRSGSSTDTQY
TRBV13	few	TRBJ2-7	ASTSPGDLLGGRLYEQY
TRBV20-1	.	TRBJ2-7	SARNPVGSSYEQY
TRBV12-3/TRBV12-4	.	TRBJ2-2	ASSLKLAGDTGELF
TRBV14	.	TRBJ2-1	ASSQEIGRPAYNEQF
TRBV27	.	TRBJ2-1	VTSGTRSRGEQF
TRBV2	.	TRBJ2-7	ASKGTGVGEQY
TRBV9	.	TRBJ2-7	ASSPLAGYEQY
TRBV21-1	few	TRBJ1-6	ASSKDRGLGNSPLH
TRBV7-8	few	TRBJ2-7	ASSLGALTSGSHEQY
TRBV27	many	TRBJ2-1	ASTFINEQF
TRBV5-1	few	TRBJ2-2	ASSVPRGTGELF
TRBV2	many	TRBJ2-1	ASKVGRPSYNEQF
TRBV29-1	.	TRBJ2-1	SVESGRANEQF
TRBV12-3/TRBV12-4	.	TRBJ2-3	ASSRHSDETSTDTQY
TRBV11-2	.	TRBJ1-5	ASSLGRGHNQPQH
TRBV4-2	few	TRBJ2-5	ASSQDPTSLTRTQY
TRBV10-3	few	TRBJ2-1	AISENSNEQF
TRBV5-1	.	TRBJ2-3	ASRAGVYPDTQY
TRBV6-1	many	TRBJ2-3	ASRGSGTDTQY
TRBV12-3/TRBV12-4	.	TRBJ1-5	ASSLGGQVGLSQPQH
TRBV11-2	few	TRBJ2-1	ASSSRGGLAPNQGQF